The subject of this entry is one T cell receptor beta chain. Its antigen is not known. Sequenced by immunoSEQ multiplex PCR; TCRdb stores in-frame clones only, minus some. This sample has 4,500 to 6,000 clones; about 69% occur once, and the top ten carry around 14%. Trimming stripped 1 base from V and 1 base from J, with 12 bases between. This CDR3 comprises 16 residues. Germline loops: CDR1 SGHDT, CDR2 YYEEEE. This sample stems from a study of high-grade serous ovarian cancer treatment subgroups. Study information: Mean per sample: about 14,000 reads, about 7,500 unique TCR beta rearrangements.

The tumor samples were collected prior to definitive surgery or chemotherapy. Findings of the study overall: Spatial context was lost because tumors were sequenced in bulk.

Sequenced sample: tumor tissue. This clonotype was obtained from a human donor with high-grade serous ovarian cancer. The V call is TRBV5-6, the J call TRBJ1-3; no clear D gene. The CDR3 DNA reads TGTGCCAGCAGCTTGATGACTTCTTATTCTGGAAACACCATATATTTT. This codes for CASSLMTSYSGNTIYF.